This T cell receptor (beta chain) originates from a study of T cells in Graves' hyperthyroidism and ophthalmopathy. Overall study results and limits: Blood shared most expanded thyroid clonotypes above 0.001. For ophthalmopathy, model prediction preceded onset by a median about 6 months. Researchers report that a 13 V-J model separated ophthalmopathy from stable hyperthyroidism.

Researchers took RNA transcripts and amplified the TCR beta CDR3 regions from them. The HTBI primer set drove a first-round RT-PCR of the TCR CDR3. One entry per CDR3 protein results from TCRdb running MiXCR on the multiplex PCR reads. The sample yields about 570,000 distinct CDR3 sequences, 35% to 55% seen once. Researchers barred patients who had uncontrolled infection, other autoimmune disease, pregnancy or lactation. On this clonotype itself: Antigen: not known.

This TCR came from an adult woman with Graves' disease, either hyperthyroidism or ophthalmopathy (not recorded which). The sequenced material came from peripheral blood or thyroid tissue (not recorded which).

The CDR3 DNA is TGTGCCATCAGTCGGAGAGATGGAGCGGACGAGCAGTACTTC. Translating it yields CAISRRDGADEQYF. The rearrangement joins TRBV10-3 to TRBJ2-7; a weak D match, TRBD2 (5 bases). Trimming shortened V by 5 bases and J by 5 bases, and 16 bases separated the two germline ends. The CDR3 runs 14 residues. Looked up from germline, CDR1 is ENHRY and CDR2 is SYGVKD.